The clone carrying this T cell receptor beta chain was seen at least ten times. These data are taken from a study of immune characterization of retroperitoneal liposarcoma. TCRdb processed the PCR reads anew with MiXCR; each CDR3 protein has one entry. The data hold approximately 11,000 distinct CDR3 sequences, with roughly 22% observed a single time. This clonotype was obtained from a female donor with retroperitoneal liposarcoma. The specimen sequenced was blood.

The CDR3, as DNA: TGTGCCAGCAGTCGCGCGGGCAAGGATGAGCAGTTCTTC. Translating gives CASSRAGKDEQFF. The chain uses TRBV6-6 and TRBJ2-1; TRBD2 is a possible D gene (5 bases). Germline-derived CDR1 and CDR2 are MNHNY and SVGAGI (reference sequence). The CDR3 consists of 13 residues. The V end lost 5 bases, the J end lost 8 bases, and 13 bases lay between the germline ends.